A single sample is the source of the 24 T cell receptor beta chains below, sequenced in a study of blood T cells in healthy people across ages. Combining a sample-barcoded 5' primer with a J-beta primer mix, a second PCR ran for about 6 to 11 cycles. Each CDR3 protein gets one entry after TCRdb re-called the 5' RACE reads with MiXCR. Among approximately 1,100,000 distinct CDR3 sequences listed, 40% to 55% were seen once. Sequencing was performed on blood. The receptor set was obtained from a woman aged 55-70 years in good health.

The chain uses TRBV12-3 or TRBV12-4 and TRBJ2-7; D perhaps matches TRBD1 (5 bases). The CDR3 contains 14 residues. Trimming stripped 4 bases from V and 3 bases from J, with 13 bases between. DNA of the CDR3: TGTGCCAGCAGTTCGAGGAAGGGGCGCTACGAGCAGTACTTC. Protein sequence: CASSSRKGRYEQYF.

This clonotype has only a few counts. V is TRBV29-1 and J is TRBJ2-7; 12 bases agree with TRBD1. J lost 4 bases, V lost 7 bases, and 11 bases had no gene match. Germline values: CDR1 SQVTM, CDR2 ANQGSEA. The CDR3 is made up of 15 amino acids. The CDR3: CSASLGDRGPYEQYF. The CDR3 DNA is TGCAGCGCTAGCCTTGGGGACAGGGGGCCGTACGAGCAGTACTTC.

The chain couples TRBV5-1 to TRBJ2-7; D may correspond to TRBD1 or TRBD2 (5 bases each). Between the trimmed V and J ends, which lost 4 bases and 3 bases, there was a span of 11 bases. Germline loops: CDR1 SGHRS, CDR2 YFSETQ. The CDR3 spans 13 residues. DNA for the CDR3: TGCGCCAGCAGCCGGGACGGTTACTACGAGCAGTACTTC. Translating it yields CASSRDGYYEQYF.

In regard to this clonotype: Relative to the germline gene, one junction end is altered; a read error may explain this. The chain uses TRBV3-1 and TRBJ2-4; 10 positions match TRBD2. The germline V gene encodes CDR1 LGHDT and CDR2 YNNKEL (reference sequence). This CDR3 region has 15 residues. Here the CDR3 DNA reads TGTGCCAGCAGCTTAATAGCGGGAGGCGAAAACATTCGGTACTTC. This codes for CASSLIAGGENIRYF.

The rearrangement uses TRBV5-5 and TRBJ2-3; D is uncertain. The CDR3 is made up of 15 amino acids. V lost 0 bases and J lost 2, with 10 bases in between. Germline CDR1 SGHKS, CDR2 YYEKEE (reference sequence). The CDR3 sequence: CASSLEGLNTDTQYF. In nucleotides, the CDR3 is TGTGCCAGCAGCTTGGAGGGATTGAACACAGATACGCAGTATTTT.

The chain links TRBV3-1 to TRBJ1-2, with no clear D. The germline gives CDR1 LGHDT, CDR2 YNNKEL (reference sequence). The CDR3 loop spans 17 amino acids. Trimming removed 4 bases from V and 0 bases from J, with 18 bases in between. The DNA of the CDR3 is TGTGCCAGCAGCCCACACCCTTCTGTGCCGTCTAACTATGGCTACACCTTC. Residues: CASSPHPSVPSNYGYTF.

The chain has TRBV5-1 and TRBJ1-4; D ambiguous. V was pared by 4 bases and J by 13 bases, with 17 bases between. The length of the CDR3 is 13 residues. The germline gives CDR1 SGHRS, CDR2 YFSETQ. CDR3 loop: CASSVAPRTGLFF. For the CDR3, the DNA is TGCGCCAGCAGCGTGGCTCCTCGGACTGGACTGTTTTTT.

V is TRBV9 and J is TRBJ2-6; 12 bases align to TRBD2. This CDR3 has 19 amino acids. V lost 1 base and J lost 2; bases outside the gene matches: 7. CDR1 SGDLS and CDR2 YYNGEE come from the germline V gene. The CDR3 region is CASSVSPGLAGPGANVLTF. CDR3 DNA sequence: TGTGCCAGCAGCGTAAGCCCGGGACTAGCGGGCCCTGGGGCCAACGTCCTGACTTTC.

In its sample, this clonotype was seen a few times. This rearrangement joins TRBV20-1 to TRBJ2-5, with unresolved D. Deletions cut 7 bases from V and 5 bases from J, with 14 bases between. The germline CDR1 and CDR2 sequences are DFQATT and SNEGSKA (reference sequence). The CDR3 is 12 residues long. The chain's CDR3 is CSVTVVGETQYF. The CDR3 coding sequence is TGCAGTGTAACCGTTGTGGGGGAGACCCAGTACTTC.

By proportion, this clonotype is medium-sized (0.01 to 0.1%). The chain uses TRBV29-1 and TRBJ2-5; no clear D gene. Trimming removed 5 bases at V and 3 bases at J, with 4 bases between. The CDR3 contains 10 residues. The germline V gene has CDR1 SQVTM and CDR2 ANQGSEA. CDR3 loop: CSVLEETQYF. CDR3 sequence (DNA): TGCAGCGTTCTAGAAGAGACCCAGTACTTC.

On this clonotype: At one end, the junction sequence differs from germline, possibly due to a read error. V is TRBV10-3 and J is TRBJ2-1; 14 bases are shared with TRBD2. The CDR3 sequence is 17 residues long. The germline V gene encodes CDR1 ENHRY and CDR2 SYGVKD. CDR3 coding DNA: TGTGCCTTCAGGGGGACTAGCGGGAGTGGGACCTACAATGAGCAGTTCTTC. It yields the protein CAFRGTSGSGTYNEQFF.

Only a few counts were recorded for this clonotype. This sequence joins TRBV27 and TRBJ2-1; no firm D call. The CDR3 sequence is 13 residues long. Looked up from germline, CDR1 is MNHEY and CDR2 is SMNVEV (reference sequence). CDR3 sequence reads: CATGGKLKSEQFF. DNA for the CDR3: TGTGCGACCGGTGGGAAGTTAAAGAGTGAGCAGTTCTTC.

This clonotype came up once. The chain recombines TRBV27 with TRBJ1-5; 9 nucleotides agree with TRBD1. This CDR3 is 15 amino acids long. V was clipped by 7 bases and J by 4 bases; unmatched bases: 8. CDR1 and CDR2 from the germline V gene are MNHEY and SMNVEV (reference sequence). The CDR3 reads CASKPRDRVNQPQHF. As DNA, the CDR3 is TGTGCCAGCAAGCCAAGGGACAGGGTTAATCAGCCCCAGCATTTT.

The V gene is TRBV15, the J gene TRBJ2-1; D not resolved. This CDR3 contains 15 residues. V was pared by 0 bases and J by 7 bases, with 13 bases between. Germline V gene data show CDR1 as LNHNV and CDR2 as YYDKDF (reference sequence). CDR3 in DNA: TGTGCCACCAGCAGAGATTTGAGGTTCGGGAATGAGCAGTTCTTC. It codes for CATSRDLRFGNEQFF. Supplemented by reference TRBV15 and TRBJ2-1, the full variable domain reads DAMVIQNPRYQVTQFGKPVTLSCSQTLNHNVMYWYQQKSSQAPKLLFHYYDKDFNNEADTPDNFQSRRPNTSFCFLDIRSPGLGDTAMYLCATSRDLRFGNEQFFGPGTRLTVL.

The chain links TRBV6-2 or TRBV6-3 to TRBJ2-1, with 9 nucleotides matching TRBD1. The closer fit of TRBJ2-7 to the DNA end suggests the J call may be wrong. The V gene's germline CDR1 is MNHEY and CDR2 SVGEGT. The CDR3 has 17 amino acids. The CDR3 DNA reads as TGTGCCAGCAGTTGGGGGACAGGGTGTTTCTCCTACAATGAGCAGTACTTC. Translation: CASSWGTGCFSYNEQYF.

This clonotype was recorded at least ten times. The chain is built from TRBV5-1 and TRBJ2-7, with 13 bases identical to TRBD2. V was clipped by 3 bases and J by 4 bases; unmatched bases: 1. Germline values: CDR1 SGHRS, CDR2 YFSETQ. The length of the CDR3 is 14 residues. CDR3 in amino acids: CASSWTSGSYEQYF. DNA for the CDR3: TGCGCCAGCAGCTGGACTAGCGGGAGTTACGAGCAGTACTTC.

This rearrangement joins TRBV5-6 to TRBJ2-5; 7 bases map to TRBD1. The CDR3 loop spans 17 amino acids. The V gene end was trimmed by 4 bases and the J gene end by 3 bases; junction bases not matched to a gene: 15. Germline V gives CDR1 SGHDT, CDR2 YYEEEE. CDR3 nucleotide sequence: TGTGCCAGCAGCCCCCCCGAGGGCAGGGGGAAAGAAGAGACCCAGTACTTC. This codes for CASSPPEGRGKEETQYF.

This chain links TRBV29-1 with TRBJ1-4; 7 bases fit TRBD1. Germline V gene data show CDR1 as SQVTM and CDR2 as ANQGSEA. The CDR3 spans 17 residues. Trimming at V came to 1 base and at J to 0 bases, leaving 8 bases not matched to a gene. The CDR3 DNA reads as TGCAGCGTTGAAGCCGGGGTCGGGACAGCAACTAATGAAAAACTGTTTTTT. Protein sequence: CSVEAGVGTATNEKLFF.

A few counts support this clonotype. This chain connects TRBV29-1 to TRBJ2-5, with 8 bases identical to TRBD2. CDR3 length: 15 amino acids. With 3 bases clipped from V and 4 bases from J, the junction kept 10 bases outside the gene matches. CDR1 and CDR2 (germline): SQVTM, ANQGSEA. Here the CDR3 reads CSVEGTREDLETQYF. DNA for the CDR3: TGCAGCGTTGAGGGGACGCGGGAGGATTTAGAGACCCAGTACTTC.

This clonotype was detected a few times. The chain combines TRBV6-6 with TRBJ1-1; D possibly corresponds to TRBD1 (5 bases). Germline-derived CDR1 and CDR2 are MNHNY and SVGAGI (reference sequence). V was cut by 2 bases and J by 7 bases, with 8 bases left in between. CDR3 length equals 12 residues. The CDR3 spells CASSYPGNEAFF. The CDR3 DNA sequence: TGTGCCAGCAGTTACCCAGGGAATGAAGCTTTCTTT.

This rearrangement joins TRBV28 to TRBJ2-1, with 8 nucleotides matching TRBD1. Looked up from germline, CDR1 is MDHEN and CDR2 is SYDVKM. The CDR3 sequence is 13 residues long. Trimming removed 5 bases from V and 9 bases from J; junction bases left unmatched: 6. In DNA form, the CDR3 reads TGTGCCAGCAGTCCAAACAGGGGGAGTGAGCAGTTCTTC. Protein product: CASSPNRGSEQFF.

The chain employs TRBV27 and TRBJ2-7; 12 nucleotides align to TRBD2. The CDR3 is 15 amino acids. Germline values: CDR1 MNHEY, CDR2 SMNVEV (reference sequence). V lost 2 bases and J lost 5; bases outside the gene matches: 4. CDR3 coding DNA: TGTGCCAGCAGTTTAAGGACTAGCGGGAACGACGAGCAGTACTTC. Protein product: CASSLRTSGNDEQYF.

This clonotype was observed a few times. V gene TRBV28 combines with J gene TRBJ2-7, with D possibly matching TRBD1 (6 bases). CDR3 length: 15 amino acids. Trimming took 2 bases from V and 2 from J, leaving 13 bases between them. Germline V gives CDR1 MDHEN, CDR2 SYDVKM. The CDR3 sequence is CASSLGGRGTYEQYF. For the CDR3, the DNA is TGTGCCAGCAGTTTAGGGGGCAGGGGAACCTACGAGCAGTACTTC.

This clonotype was counted at least ten times. The chain combines TRBV3-1 with TRBJ1-2, with D possibly being TRBD1 (6 bases). V was trimmed by 5 bases and J by 4 bases, leaving 23 bases between them. Germline loops: CDR1 LGHDT, CDR2 YNNKEL (reference sequence). The CDR3 has 17 amino acids. In DNA, the CDR3 is TGTGCCAGCAGCGGGGTCGTAAACCGGGACAAGAGCTATGGCTACACCTTC. Protein sequence: CASSGVVNRDKSYGYTF.